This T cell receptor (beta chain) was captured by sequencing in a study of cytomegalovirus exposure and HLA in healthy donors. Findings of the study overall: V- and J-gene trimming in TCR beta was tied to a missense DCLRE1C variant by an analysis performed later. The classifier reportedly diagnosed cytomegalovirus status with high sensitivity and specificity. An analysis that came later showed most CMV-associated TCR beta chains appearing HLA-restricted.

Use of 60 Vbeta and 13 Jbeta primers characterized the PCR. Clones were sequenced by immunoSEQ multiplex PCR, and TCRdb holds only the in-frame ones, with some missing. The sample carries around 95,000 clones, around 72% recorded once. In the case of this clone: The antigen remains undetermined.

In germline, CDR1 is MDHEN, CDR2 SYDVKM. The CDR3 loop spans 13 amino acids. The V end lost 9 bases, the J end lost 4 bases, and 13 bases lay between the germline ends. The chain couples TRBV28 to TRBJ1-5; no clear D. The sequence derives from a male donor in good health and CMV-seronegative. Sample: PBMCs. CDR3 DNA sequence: TGTGCCAGTTCAGACACTCCTAATCAGCCCCAGCATTTT. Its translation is CASSDTPNQPQHF.